This record looks at one T cell receptor (beta chain) sequence and its context. A few counts support this clonotype. Its specific antigen is unknown. No base quality information exists; no much larger clone differs at one position. The listed sequencing device is Illumina MiSeq. TCR beta libraries were prepared by quantitative 5'-RACE with molecular barcodes. Regarding the original processing steps: A new computational method, built on a probabilistic model of VDJ rearrangement, was used to identify disease-linked TCR variants. TCRdb reanalyzed the raw reads on its own, using fastp at Q25 for trimming and MiXCR for clone calling, and kept in-frame beta chains. Under each unique CDR3 protein, matching rows form one entry showing the most common genes and DNA. The V and J calls, along with clone size, are taken from TCRdb and not from the paper's own processing. The sample table holds 25,000 to 35,000 distinct CDR3 sequences, of which 14% were seen once. 30% to 40% of the sample belongs to the ten largest clones.

Including cysteine and phenylalanine, the CDR3 has 14 amino acids. Just the 42-base CDR3 DNA is kept, in frame starting at base 1. The V end gives up 4 bases and the J end 9 bases, leaving 9 bases in the junction not matched to a gene. CDR1 and CDR2 (SGHTA, FQGNSA) derive from the germline V gene. The data derive from a study of CD8 T cells in ankylosing spondylitis (dated by TCRdb to about 2017). About the full investigation: The study set out to find disease-linked TCR variants by profiling T cell receptor beta repertoires in ankylosing spondylitis patients and healthy donors. In total, the full study cohort was made up of roughly 110 healthy donors and approximately 27 ankylosing spondylitis patients. Peripheral blood was sampled, and synovial fluid was also collected from ankylosing spondylitis patients. What the study reported, not specific to this receptor: The disease-linked clones showed a CD8+ phenotype and occurred at relatively low frequencies in peripheral blood. A TCR beta motif of several highly homologous amino acid variants appeared characteristic of blood from ankylosing spondylitis patients. Some of the motif variants had been reported before in the synovial fluid and blood of reactive arthritis patients, a finding that suggests common disease-initiation mechanisms. Significant enrichment of the disease-linked clones was reported in matched synovial fluid samples from ankylosing spondylitis patients.

The clonotype originates from a male donor with ankylosing spondylitis or in good health (not recorded which). The specimen sequenced was blood. The chain joins TRBV7-2 to TRBJ2-1, and 7 junction bases match TRBD1. The CDR3 sequence is CASSSTTGRFEQFF. The sequenced DNA is TGTGCCAGCAGCTCGACGACAGGGCGATTTGAGCAGTTCTTC.